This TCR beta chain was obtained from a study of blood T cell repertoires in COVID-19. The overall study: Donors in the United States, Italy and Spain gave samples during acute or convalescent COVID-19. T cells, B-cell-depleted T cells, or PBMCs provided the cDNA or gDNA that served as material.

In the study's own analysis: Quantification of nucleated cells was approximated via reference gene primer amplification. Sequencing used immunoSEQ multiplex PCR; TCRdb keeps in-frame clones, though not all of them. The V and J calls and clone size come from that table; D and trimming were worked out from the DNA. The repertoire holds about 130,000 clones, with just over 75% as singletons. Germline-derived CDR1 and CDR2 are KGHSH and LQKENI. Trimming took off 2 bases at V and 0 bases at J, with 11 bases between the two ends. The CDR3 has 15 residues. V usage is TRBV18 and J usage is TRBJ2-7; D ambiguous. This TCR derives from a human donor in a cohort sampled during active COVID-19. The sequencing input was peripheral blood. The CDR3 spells CASSPGDGSSYEQYF. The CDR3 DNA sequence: TGTGCCAGCTCACCAGGAGACGGCAGCTCCTACGAGCAGTACTTC. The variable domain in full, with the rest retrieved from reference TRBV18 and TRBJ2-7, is NAGVMQNPRHLVRRRGQEARLRCSPMKGHSHVYWYRQLPEEGLKFMVYLQKENIIDESGMPKERFSAEFPKEGPSILRIQQVVRGDSAAYFCASSPGDGSSYEQYFGPGTRLTVT.